The present TCR beta chain was sequenced within a study of T cells in Graves' hyperthyroidism and ophthalmopathy. Broader study findings: Most expanded thyroid clonotypes above 0.001 recurred in blood.

In germline, CDR1 is SQVTM, CDR2 ANQGSEA. This CDR3 has 14 amino acids. Germline trimming cut 6 bases from V and 0 bases from J; bases unmatched to any gene: 4. Amplification targeted TCR beta CDR3 regions from RNA transcripts. The HTBI primer set drove a first-round RT-PCR of the TCR CDR3. Each CDR3 protein gets one entry after TCRdb re-called the multiplex PCR reads with MiXCR. The table lists 150,000 or so distinct CDR3 sequences, approximately 20% of them singletons. This clonotype has a handful of counts. What it binds is unknown. J is TRBJ1-4 and V is TRBV29-1; 7 bases are a match to TRBD1. The sequenced sample was blood. The origin of this receptor is a woman aged 45 to 65 with Graves' hyperthyroidism that later progressed to Graves' ophthalmopathy. DNA of the CDR3: TGCAGCGTGGCTACAGGGGCAACTAATGAAAAACTGTTTTTT. Translated, it gives CSVATGATNEKLFF.